The 29 T cell receptor beta chains below were found in one sample sequenced in a study of OX40 agonist ivuxolimab in advanced cancers. Data came from immunoSEQ multiplex PCR; TCRdb stores just in-frame clones and leaves some out. Here the sample spans 60,000 to 90,000 clones, about 84% being singletons. The source material was CD4+ or CD8+ T cells sorted from blood, sampled in a trial of the OX40 agonist ivuxolimab. Receptor source: an adult with an advanced solid tumor such as melanoma, head and neck, liver or kidney cancer.

The chain is built from TRBV18 and TRBJ1-4; 9 bases are a match to TRBD1. The junction had 6 bases not matched to a gene; V was cut back by 3 bases and J by 7 bases. The CDR3 length is 15 residues. Germline lookup yields CDR1 KGHSH and CDR2 LQKENI. The DNA for the CDR3 is TGTGCCAGCTCACCTCAACAGGGGGCGCTTGAAAAACTGTTTTTT. It is translated as CASSPQQGALEKLFF.

The rearrangement uses TRBV10-2 and TRBJ2-7, with TRBD1 matching 7 bases. Germline V lookup: CDR1 WSHSY, CDR2 SAAADI. The length of the CDR3 is 16 residues. With V trimmed by 0 bases and J by 2 bases, 7 bases remained unmatched. CDR3 sequence: CASSESAGTVTYEQYV. CDR3 bases: TGCGCCAGCAGTGAGTCGGCCGGGACAGTGACCTACGAGCAGTACGTC.

The chain couples TRBV20-1 to TRBJ2-5; D might be TRBD1 (5 bases). Germline CDR1 reads DFQATT; CDR2 reads SNEGSKA (reference sequence). The CDR3 length is 11 residues. V dropped 5 bases and J dropped 3 bases, with 7 bases sitting between them. The CDR3 loop reads CSARREETQYF. CDR3 nucleotides: TGCAGTGCTCGCAGGGAAGAGACCCAGTACTTC.

The chain joins TRBV5-4 to TRBJ2-2, with a weak D call TRBD2 (6 bases). V lost 4 bases and J lost 7, with 11 bases in between. The CDR3 covers 13 residues. Per germline, CDR1 SGHNT and CDR2 YYREEE (reference sequence). The CDR3 DNA reads as TGTGCCAGCAGCCGGGACTTCCTCGGGGAGCTGTTTTTT. It codes for CASSRDFLGELFF.

The chain uses TRBV14 and TRBJ1-3; TRBD1 matches at 7 bases. The CDR3 is made up of 16 amino acids. Trimming took 1 base from V and 0 from J; bases not matched to a gene: 3. Germline V gene sequence: CDR1 SGHDN, CDR2 FVKESK. The CDR3 protein is CASSQGDRSSGNTIYF. Here the CDR3 DNA reads TGTGCCAGCAGCCAAGGGGACAGAAGCTCTGGAAACACCATATATTTT.

The V call is TRBV7-2, the J call TRBJ2-5; the match to TRBD2 covers 7 bases. This CDR3 comprises 17 residues. With 2 bases clipped from V and 1 base from J, the junction kept 10 bases outside the gene matches. Germline CDR1 and CDR2: SGHTA and FQGNSA. CDR3 DNA: TGTGCCAGCAGCTTAATGGCGGGAGTTGGGGGCCAAGAGACCCAGTACTTC. The encoded protein is CASSLMAGVGGQETQYF.

This chain uses TRBV7-9 with TRBJ2-7; D unclear. The CDR3 consists of 14 residues. The germline V and J ends were trimmed by 2 bases and 4 bases, with 12 bases remaining between them. Germline V CDR1 and CDR2: SEHNR, FQNEAQ (reference sequence). The CDR3 DNA sequence: TGTGCCAGCAGCTTAAAAGAGCGTTTATACGAGCAGTACTTC. Translating gives CASSLKERLYEQYF.

The chain joins TRBV19 to TRBJ1-1; D possibly corresponds to TRBD1 (5 bases). From germline, CDR1 is LNHDA and CDR2 SQIVND (reference sequence). The CDR3 loop spans 14 amino acids. V gave up 4 bases and J gave up 2 bases, with 11 bases separating them. CDR3 in amino acids: CASSTGQRNTEAFF. In DNA, the CDR3 is TGTGCCAGTAGTACCGGACAAAGAAACACTGAAGCTTTCTTT. The variable domain in full, with the rest retrieved from reference TRBV19 and TRBJ1-1, is DGGITQSPKYLFRKEGQNVTLSCEQNLNHDAMYWYRQDPGQGLRLIYYSQIVNDFQKGDIAEGYSVSREKKESFPLTVTSAQKNPTAFYLCASSTGQRNTEAFFGQGTRLTVV.

The chain links TRBV9 to TRBJ2-7, with D hard to call. The CDR3 runs 13 residues. The V gene lost 4 bases and the J gene lost 6 bases, with 14 bases spanning the gap. CDR1 is SGDLS and CDR2 is YYNGEE in the germline V gene. The CDR3 loop is CASSPVHLGEQYV. CDR3 nucleotides: TGTGCCAGCAGCCCTGTGCACCTAGGCGAGCAGTACGTC.

The chain is built from TRBV28 and TRBJ1-6; TRBD1 matches 7 bases. The CDR3 has 15 amino acids. Germline CDR1 and CDR2: MDHEN and SYDVKM. J lost 6 bases, V lost 7 bases, and 9 bases had no gene match. The DNA of the CDR3 is TGTGCCAGCAAATTCCGGGACAGCCTTAATTCACCCCTCCACTTT. Translation gives CASKFRDSLNSPLHF.

This clone came up a few times. This sequence joins TRBV6-1 and TRBJ2-7; D not certain. Germline CDR1 MNHNS, CDR2 SASEGT. V was clipped by 6 bases and J by 4 bases, with 10 bases between them. The CDR3 is 12 residues long. CDR3 bases: TGTGCCAGCAGGACAAGGGATTACGAGCAGTACGTC. Translating gives CASRTRDYEQYV.

This clone was found a few times. The chain has TRBV5-1 and TRBJ2-1, with 10 bases identical to TRBD2. The germline V gene has CDR1 SGHRS and CDR2 YFSETQ. V lost 0 bases, J lost 10 bases, and 10 bases stayed unmatched. This CDR3 has 16 residues. CDR3 sequence: CASSLEVAGGYGEQFF. CDR3 in DNA: TGCGCCAGCAGCTTGGAGGTAGCGGGGGGATATGGCGAGCAGTTCTTC.

This chain connects TRBV7-8 to TRBJ2-2; 11 positions match TRBD2. Per the germline V gene, CDR1 is SGHVS and CDR2 is FQNEAQ. V dropped 1 base and J dropped 4; count of bases not matched to a gene: 2. The CDR3 is made up of 16 amino acids. The CDR3 bases are TGTGCCAGCAGCTTAGTGACTAGCGGGGCCACCGGGGAGCTGTTTTTT. This codes for CASSLVTSGATGELFF.

The chain combines TRBV5-1 with TRBJ1-5, with a possible D match to TRBD1 (5 bases). The CDR3 is 15 amino acids. CDR1 SGHRS and CDR2 YFSETQ come from the germline V gene. V was shortened by 5 bases and J by 2 bases, with 14 bases between the two germline ends. In nucleotides, the CDR3 is TGCGCCAGCAGACCGGGGCCCGAGGGCAATCAGCCCCAGCATTTT. It yields the protein CASRPGPEGNQPQHF. The complete variable domain, with remaining parts taken from reference TRBV5-1 and TRBJ1-5, reads KAGVTQTPRYLIKTRGQQVTLSCSPISGHRSVSWYQQTPGQGLQFLFEYFSETQRNKGNFPGRFSGRQFSNSRSEMNVSTLELGDSALYLCASRPGPEGNQPQHFGDGTRLSIL.

This clone showed up just a few times. This chain joins TRBV2 and TRBJ1-5; the match to TRBD1 covers 8 bases. Germline trimming cut 8 bases from V and 6 bases from J; bases unmatched to any gene: 9. This CDR3 contains 14 residues. Looked up from germline, CDR1 is SNHLY and CDR2 is FYNNEI. The CDR3 region is CASSGTGRGQPQHF. In DNA, the CDR3 is TGTGCCAGCTCCGGGACAGGAAGGGGTCAGCCCCAGCATTTT.

The V and J genes are TRBV29-1 and TRBJ2-5; TRBD2 might be the D (6 bases). Germline CDR1 SQVTM, CDR2 ANQGSEA. V was pared by 8 bases and J by 4 bases, with 17 bases between. The CDR3 is made up of 13 amino acids. The CDR3 sequence is CSSGGGAPETQYF. The CDR3 nucleotides are TGCAGCAGTGGAGGCGGGGCCCCAGAGACCCAGTACTTC. The full variable domain, with the rest looked up from reference TRBV29-1 and TRBJ2-5, is SAVISQKPSRDICQRGTSLTIQCQVDSQVTMMFWYRQQPGQSLTLIATANQGSEATYESGFVIDKFPISRPNLTFSTLTVSNMSPEDSSIYLCSSGGGAPETQYFGPGTRLLVL.

The chain couples TRBV5-1 to TRBJ1-2; 7 positions agree with TRBD1. CDR1 is SGHRS, CDR2 YFSETQ, per germline. There are 13 residues in the CDR3. Losses at the gene ends were 4 bases for V and 4 bases for J; bases not matched to a gene: 4. The DNA of the CDR3 is TGCGCCAGCAGCCGGCAGGGGGGCTATGGCTACACCTTC. It is translated as CASSRQGGYGYTF.

This rearrangement joins TRBV9 to TRBJ2-6, with D hard to call. This CDR3 spans 16 amino acids. The V gene lost 5 bases and the J gene lost 0 bases, with 12 bases spanning the gap. Germline V lookup: CDR1 SGDLS, CDR2 YYNGEE. CDR3 in amino acids: CASRGMMSSGANVLTF. CDR3 in DNA: TGTGCCAGCAGGGGGATGATGAGCTCTGGGGCCAACGTCCTGACTTTC.

V gene TRBV5-1 combines with J gene TRBJ1-2; no definite D call. The CDR3 length is 13 residues. The V gene's germline CDR1 is SGHRS and CDR2 YFSETQ. V dropped 1 base and J dropped 6 bases, with 10 bases sitting between them. CDR3 amino acids: CASSLRVWDGYTF. The CDR3 nucleotides are TGCGCCAGCAGCTTGAGGGTTTGGGATGGCTACACCTTC.

This sequence joins TRBV10-1 and TRBJ1-5; 7 bases match TRBD1. Germline CDR1 reads WNHNN; CDR2 reads SYGVQD (reference sequence). V gave up 8 bases and J gave up 0 bases; unmatched junction bases: 13. This CDR3 region has 17 residues. The CDR3 DNA follows: TGCGCCAGCCCCCAAAGGGAGGGGGCCTTTAGCAATCAGCCCCAGCATTTT. This encodes CASPQREGAFSNQPQHF.

The V gene is TRBV6-5, the J gene TRBJ2-2; no clear D gene. Germline CDR1 reads MNHEY; CDR2 reads SVGAGI. The germline V and J ends were trimmed by 7 bases and 0 bases, with 3 bases remaining between them. This CDR3 is built from 12 residues. The CDR3 is CASKPNTGELFF. The CDR3 DNA sequence: TGTGCCAGCAAACCGAACACCGGGGAGCTGTTTTTT.

This rearrangement joins TRBV7-3 to TRBJ2-1; 11 bases align to TRBD1. The CDR3 covers 16 residues. Germline values: CDR1 SGHTA, CDR2 FQGTGA. The J segment lost 9 bases and the V segment lost 1 base, leaving 8 bases of the junction unmatched. The CDR3 DNA is TGTGCCAGCAGCTTAAATCCTGGACAGGGGGCGACTGAGCAGTTCTTC. Translating gives CASSLNPGQGATEQFF.

V is TRBV5-1 and J is TRBJ2-7; 13 nucleotides match TRBD2. The CDR3 extends over 15 amino acids. V was clipped by 4 bases and J by 3 bases; unmatched bases: 4. Germline loops: CDR1 SGHRS, CDR2 YFSETQ. The CDR3 sequence is CASSTGTSGIYEQYF. Here the CDR3 DNA reads TGCGCCAGCAGCACGGGGACTAGCGGGATCTACGAGCAGTACTTC.

This chain joins TRBV5-1 and TRBJ1-2; maybe TRBD1 (5 bases). V lost 0 bases to trimming and J lost 3 bases, with 6 bases between them. This CDR3 region has 13 residues. Germline V lookup: CDR1 SGHRS, CDR2 YFSETQ. The DNA for the CDR3 is TGCGCCAGCAGCTTGGGGGGCGACTATGGCTACACCTTC. Protein sequence: CASSLGGDYGYTF.

The chain recombines TRBV28 with TRBJ1-6, with no clear D. This CDR3 spans 14 amino acids. V was trimmed by 3 bases and J by 9 bases, leaving 12 bases between them. CDR1 is MDHEN, CDR2 SYDVKM, per germline. Here the CDR3 reads CASSFRGRSSPLHF. The DNA for the CDR3 is TGTGCCAGCAGTTTCCGGGGAAGAAGTTCACCCCTCCACTTT.

V gene TRBV7-2 combines with J gene TRBJ2-1, with D perhaps matching TRBD2 (6 bases). This CDR3 spans 15 amino acids. Germline V gene lookup returns CDR1 SGHTA and CDR2 FQGNSA. Between the trimmed V and J ends, which lost 4 bases and 3 bases, there was a span of 13 bases. The CDR3 is CASSSSGSHYNEQFF. Here the CDR3 DNA reads TGTGCCAGCAGCTCAAGCGGGTCACACTACAATGAGCAGTTCTTC.

The CDR3 nucleotides are TGTGCCAGCAGCGGACTAGGAACCTCCTACAATGAGCAGTTCTTC. Its translation is CASSGLGTSYNEQFF. The rearrangement joins TRBV9 to TRBJ2-1; D is possibly TRBD2 (6 bases). CDR3 length: 15 residues. The V and J ends lost 3 bases and 0 bases respectively, with 10 bases between them. Germline V CDR1 and CDR2: SGDLS, YYNGEE. The full variable domain, rest sourced from reference TRBV9 and TRBJ2-1, is DSGVTQTPKHLITATGQRVTLRCSPRSGDLSVYWYQQSLDQGLQFLIQYYNGEERAKGNILERFSAQQFPDLHSELNLSSLELGDSALYFCASSGLGTSYNEQFFGPGTRLTVL.

The chain joins TRBV4-1 to TRBJ2-1; D gene uncertain. Trimming cost V 0 bases and J 3 bases, with 12 bases left between them. The length of the CDR3 is 16 residues. Per germline, CDR1 MGHRA and CDR2 YSYEKL. CDR3 sequence: CASSQDPATDYNEQFF. The CDR3 DNA is TGCGCCAGCAGCCAAGATCCCGCGACGGACTACAATGAGCAGTTCTTC.

This rearrangement joins TRBV7-9 to TRBJ1-1; D unresolved. Per the germline V gene, CDR1 is SEHNR and CDR2 is FQNEAQ (reference sequence). There are 13 residues in the CDR3. Trimming shortened V by 1 base and J by 5 bases, and 8 bases separated the two germline ends. The CDR3 DNA is TGTGCCAGCAGCTTAGACGCACAAACTGAAGCTTTCTTT. Translation: CASSLDAQTEAFF.